Here is one T cell receptor (beta chain) with its context. At one of its ends the junction is not consistent with the germline gene, which may arise from a read error. This specimen comes from a study of shared clonotypes between healthy human individuals. Method: immunoSEQ multiplex PCR; TCRdb's copy keeps in-frame clones and lacks some. The sample includes around 2,000,000 clones, more than 85% of them seen just once. There are 15 residues in the CDR3. The V gene's germline CDR1 is SGDLS and CDR2 YYNGEE. Positive CCR7 selection of CD45RO-negative cells yielded the naive CD8 cells, and terminally differentiated effector memory CD45RA+ cells were excluded.

The genes are TRBV9 and TRBJ2-5; 11 nucleotides match TRBD1. The TCR sequence derives from a man aged 18-30 years in good health. Some clones in this sample may be carry-over from other donors' samples. Material: naive CD8+ T cells from PBMCs. The CDR3 sequence: CASSPRTGGKEIQYF. The CDR3 region has the DNA TGTGCCAGCAGCCCCCGGACAGGGGGCAAAGAGATCCAGTACTTC.